These 6 T cell receptor beta chains originate from one sample sequenced in a study of T cells in Graves' hyperthyroidism and ophthalmopathy. Template material for amplifying TCR beta CDR3 regions consisted of RNA transcripts. Researchers ran a first-round RT-PCR on the TCR CDR3 using the HTBI primer set. One entry per CDR3 protein results from TCRdb running MiXCR on the multiplex PCR reads. This sample carries about 520,000 distinct CDR3 sequences, approximately 25% of them seen once, and the ten largest clones take around 11%. The sample consisted of blood. These receptors originate from a woman under 40 with Graves' ophthalmopathy.

This clonotype has a count of ten or more. This chain uses TRBV20-1 with TRBJ2-3, with 8 bases lining up with TRBD2. J was trimmed by 3 bases and V by 4 bases; bases with no gene match: 3. Germline CDR1 DFQATT, CDR2 SNEGSKA (reference sequence). This CDR3 is built from 13 residues. The CDR3 is CSAIGLATDTQYF. In DNA, the CDR3 is TGCAGTGCTATCGGACTAGCTACAGATACGCAGTATTTT.

This clonotype has ten or more counts. This chain uses TRBV6-2 or TRBV6-3 with TRBJ2-2, with 8 nucleotides matching TRBD1. Trimming took 7 bases from V and 5 from J; bases not matched to a gene: 12. From germline, CDR1 is MNHEY and CDR2 SVGEGT. CDR3 length: 16 residues. CDR3 sequence reads: CASILGPGGRTGELFF. The CDR3 DNA follows: TGTGCCAGCATCTTAGGGCCAGGGGGCCGGACCGGGGAGCTGTTTTTT.

The genes are TRBV24-1 and TRBJ2-2; TRBD1 matches 8 bases. Trimming took 4 bases from V and 0 from J; bases not matched to a gene: 3. CDR1 and CDR2 from the germline V gene are KGHDR and SFDVKD. This CDR3 has 16 residues. As DNA, the CDR3 is TGTGCCACCAGTGAGACAGGGGCGGCGAACACCGGGGAGCTGTTTTTT. This sequence encodes CATSETGAANTGELFF.

The chain carries TRBV29-1 and TRBJ2-2; 9 bases are a match to TRBD1. The CDR3 spans 14 residues. Germline V gene lookup returns CDR1 SQVTM and CDR2 ANQGSEA. V was clipped by 7 bases and J by 3 bases; unmatched bases: 6. CDR3 residues: CSGGQGTDTGELFF. CDR3 DNA sequence: TGCAGCGGCGGACAGGGGACGGACACCGGGGAGCTGTTTTTT.

The genes are TRBV27 and TRBJ1-5, with D possibly being TRBD1 (5 bases). From germline, CDR1 is MNHEY and CDR2 SMNVEV (reference sequence). The germline V and J ends were trimmed by 8 bases and 5 bases, with 19 bases remaining between them. There are 15 residues in the CDR3. The CDR3 sequence: CASCRTRLGDQPQHF. In nucleotides, the CDR3 is TGTGCCAGCTGTCGTACCAGGTTAGGGGATCAGCCCCAGCATTTT.

Ten or more counts support this clonotype. The V call is TRBV6-5, the J call TRBJ1-1; possibly TRBD1 for D (5 bases). The CDR3 totals 14 residues. Germline V gene data show CDR1 as MNHEY and CDR2 as SVGAGI. V lost 0 bases, J lost 6 bases, and 11 bases lay in between. This chain's CDR3 is CASSYSTVQSEAFF. CDR3 bases: TGTGCCAGCAGTTACTCGACAGTACAGTCTGAAGCTTTCTTT.